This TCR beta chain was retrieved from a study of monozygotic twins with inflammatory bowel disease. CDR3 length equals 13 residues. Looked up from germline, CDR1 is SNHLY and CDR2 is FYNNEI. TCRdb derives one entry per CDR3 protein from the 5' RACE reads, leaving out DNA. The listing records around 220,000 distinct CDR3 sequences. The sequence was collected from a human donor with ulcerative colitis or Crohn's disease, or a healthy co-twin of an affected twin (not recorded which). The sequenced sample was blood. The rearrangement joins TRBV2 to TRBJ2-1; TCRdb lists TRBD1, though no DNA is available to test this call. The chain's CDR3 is CASERDRDNEQFF. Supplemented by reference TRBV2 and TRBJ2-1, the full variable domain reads EPEVTQTPSHQVTQMGQEVILRCVPISNHLYFYWYRQILGQKVEFLVSFYNNEISEKSEIFDDQFSVERPDGSNFTLKIRSTKLEDSAMYFCASERDRDNEQFFGPGTRLTVL.